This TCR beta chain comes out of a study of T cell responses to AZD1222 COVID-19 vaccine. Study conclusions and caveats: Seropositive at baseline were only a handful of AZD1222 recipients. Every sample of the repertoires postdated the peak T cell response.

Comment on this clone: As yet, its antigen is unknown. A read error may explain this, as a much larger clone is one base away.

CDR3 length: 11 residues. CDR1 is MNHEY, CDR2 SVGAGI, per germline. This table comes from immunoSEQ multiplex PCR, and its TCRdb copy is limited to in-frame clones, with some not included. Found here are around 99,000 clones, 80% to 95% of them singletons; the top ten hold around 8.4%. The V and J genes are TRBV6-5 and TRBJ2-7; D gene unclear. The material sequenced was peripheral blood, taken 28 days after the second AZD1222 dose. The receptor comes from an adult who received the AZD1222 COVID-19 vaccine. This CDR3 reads CASSYMYEQYF. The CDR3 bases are TGCGCCAGCAGTTACATGTACGAGCAGTACTTC.